The present entry profiles one T cell receptor (beta chain) with its context. The data were taken from a study of blood T cell repertoires in COVID-19. Germline-derived CDR1 and CDR2 are SGHRS and YFSETQ. Trimming took 4 bases from V and 5 from J; bases not matched to a gene: 8. CDR3 length: 15 residues. Participant-reported clinical history was the basis for cohort assignment. In the study's own analysis: Scientists estimated how many nucleated cells there were by amplifying reference gene primers. Some clones are missing from TCRdb's copy, which holds only in-frame ones; the method was immunoSEQ multiplex PCR. V, J and clone size are those of that table, while D and trimming were read from the DNA. The repertoire holds 200,000 to 250,000 clones, with 70% to 90% as singletons.

This sequence originates from a man aged 30 to 39 who had recovered from COVID-19. Sequences were obtained from PBMCs or T cells enriched from blood (not recorded which). The V gene is TRBV5-1, the J gene TRBJ1-4; 7 positions agree with TRBD1. CDR3 nucleotides: TGCGCCAGCAGCAGAGAGACAGGGACCAATGAAAAACTGTTTTTT. The encoded protein is CASSRETGTNEKLFF.